The 20 T cell receptor beta chains below were found in one sample sequenced in a study of STAT5B mutations in CD4+ large granular lymphocyte leukemia. Sequenced by immunoSEQ multiplex PCR; TCRdb stores in-frame clones only, minus some. The data contain tens of thousands of clones, less than 80% of them singletons. The sequenced material came from CD4+ T cells from blood buffy coats. Receptors were obtained from a human donor in good health.

The gene calls are TRBV5-1 and TRBJ2-1; weak D call: TRBD1 (6 bases). The germline V gene has CDR1 SGHRS and CDR2 YFSETQ. This CDR3 is 14 amino acids long. V was trimmed by 3 bases and J by 5 bases, leaving 12 bases between them. The CDR3 is CASSSGTTNNEQFF. For the CDR3, the DNA is TGCGCCAGCAGCTCCGGGACAACAAACAATGAGCAGTTCTTC.

A remark on this clone: No conserved phenylalanine or tryptophan ends this CDR3, so it is likely a read error. The DNA is left out, because the CDR3 cannot be placed on it with certainty; the CDR3 is given as TCRdb lists it. V gene TRBV21-1 combines with J gene TRBJ2-4; the table calls TRBD2, which could not be checked here. TRBV21-1 is annotated as a pseudogene. The CDR3 comprises 8 residues, both ends counted. This CDR3 reads CASTPSFC.

This clone appeared a single time. The rearrangement uses TRBV5-4 and TRBJ2-2; D gene ambiguous. Between the trimmed V and J ends, which lost 0 bases and 5 bases, there was a span of 8 bases. Germline V gene lookup returns CDR1 SGHNT and CDR2 YYREEE (reference sequence). CDR3 length: 14 amino acids. CDR3 residues: CASSLDMRTGELFF. The DNA for the CDR3 is TGTGCCAGCAGCTTGGACATGCGGACCGGGGAGCTGTTTTTT.

The sample holds a few counts of this clone. V gene TRBV2 combines with J gene TRBJ1-2; the D gene is possibly TRBD1 (5 bases). Germline CDR1 SNHLY, CDR2 FYNNEI. This CDR3 is built from 13 residues. Trimming took 8 bases from V and 2 from J, leaving 12 bases between them. The CDR3 loop reads CASRLGPNYGYTF. DNA of the CDR3: TGTGCCAGCCGACTGGGACCGAACTATGGCTACACCTTC. The full variable domain, with the rest looked up from reference TRBV2 and TRBJ1-2, is EPEVTQTPSHQVTQMGQEVILRCVPISNHLYFYWYRQILGQKVEFLVSFYNNEISEKSEIFDDQFSVERPDGSNFTLKIRSTKLEDSAMYFCASRLGPNYGYTFGSGTRLTVV.

The chain couples TRBV7-8 to TRBJ1-1; possibly TRBD1 for D (5 bases). The CDR3 sequence is 14 residues long. V dropped 1 base and J dropped 5 bases, with 11 bases sitting between them. CDR1 is SGHVS and CDR2 is FQNEAQ in the germline V gene. The CDR3: CASSLVGQGTEAFF. The CDR3 bases are TGTGCCAGCAGCTTAGTGGGGCAGGGAACTGAAGCTTTCTTT.

This clone has just one count. The chain combines TRBV4-1 with TRBJ2-7, with no clear D. The CDR3 is made up of 15 amino acids. Germline V gives CDR1 MGHRA, CDR2 YSYEKL. The V gene lost 3 bases and the J gene lost 2 bases, with 14 bases spanning the gap. As DNA, the CDR3 is TGCGCCAGCAGCCATGCAGTAGGGCGCCCCTACGAGCAGTACTTC. The encoded protein is CASSHAVGRPYEQYF.

The V gene is TRBV6-4, the J gene TRBJ2-1; 14 bases are shared with TRBD2. The V gene's germline CDR1 is MRHNA and CDR2 SNTAGT. V shed 4 bases and J 7 bases; nucleotides not matched to a gene: 3. There are 15 residues in the CDR3. Here the CDR3 reads CASSGGLAGVNEQFF. CDR3 bases: TGTGCCAGCAGTGGGGGACTAGCGGGGGTTAATGAGCAGTTCTTC.

The table lists this clone with a few counts. V and J are TRBV7-9 and TRBJ2-3, with 9 bases identical to TRBD1. This CDR3 has 15 amino acids. CDR1 SEHNR and CDR2 FQNEAQ come from the germline V gene (reference sequence). The V and J ends lost 4 bases and 3 bases, in that order; junction bases with no gene match: 5. The CDR3 reads CASSSGQGRTDTQYF. CDR3 DNA: TGTGCCAGCAGCTCGGGACAGGGAAGGACAGATACGCAGTATTTT.

V gene TRBV29-1 combines with J gene TRBJ1-1; D is unclear. V was cut by 7 bases and J by 4 bases, with 10 bases left in between. This CDR3 is built from 11 residues. Germline V gene data show CDR1 as SQVTM and CDR2 as ANQGSEA. The CDR3 protein is CSAAPGTEAFF. The DNA of the CDR3 is TGCAGCGCCGCGCCGGGCACTGAAGCTTTCTTT.

This rearrangement joins TRBV6-5 to TRBJ1-6, with D perhaps matching TRBD1 (5 bases). Looked up from germline, CDR1 is MNHEY and CDR2 is SVGAGI. The CDR3 is made up of 13 amino acids. V was pared by 2 bases and J by 10 bases, with 9 bases between. CDR3 DNA: TGTGCCAGCAGTTACGATAGGGACTCACCCCTCCACTTT. This translates into CASSYDRDSPLHF.

CDR3 DNA: TGTGCCAGCAGTTATTCGACAGGGAATATTTGGGAGCAGTACTTC. Protein: CASSYSTGNIWEQYF. This chain uses TRBV6-8 with TRBJ2-5; 7 bases line up with TRBD1. This CDR3 has 15 residues. Trimming took 3 bases from V and 11 from J; bases not matched to a gene: 15. The germline V gene has CDR1 MNHGY and CDR2 SAAAGT.

This clone turned up a few times. This chain links TRBV19 with TRBJ1-1; D may be TRBD1 (6 bases). CDR1 and CDR2 (germline): LNHDA, SQIVND (reference sequence). The CDR3 consists of 13 residues. Trimming took 4 bases from V and 5 from J, leaving 11 bases between them. The CDR3 bases are TGTGCCAGTAGTACAGGGAGGGGGACTGAAGCTTTCTTT. Residues: CASSTGRGTEAFF.

The CDR3 region is CASSPSGGAEETQYF. CDR3 DNA sequence: TGTGCCAGCAGTCCAAGCGGGGGGGCCGAGGAGACCCAGTACTTC. The rearrangement uses TRBV7-2 and TRBJ2-5; TRBD2 aligns across 10 bases. V was pared by 6 bases and J by 5 bases, with 9 bases of the junction left unmatched. The CDR3 is 15 residues long. Germline CDR1 and CDR2: SGHTA and FQGNSA.

This rearrangement joins TRBV15 to TRBJ1-3; D gene uncertain. From germline, CDR1 is LNHNV and CDR2 YYDKDF (reference sequence). The CDR3 sequence is 15 residues long. V was pared by 0 bases and J by 3 bases, with 9 bases between. The CDR3 DNA is TGTGCCACCAGCAGAGATATAATGATTGGAAACACCATATATTTT. It encodes CATSRDIMIGNTIYF.

The rearrangement links TRBV11-2 to TRBJ2-7, with 8 nucleotides matching TRBD1. Trimming took 2 bases from V and 2 from J; bases not matched to a gene: 5. The germline gives CDR1 SGHAT, CDR2 FQNNGV. CDR3 size: 15 residues. This CDR3 reads CASSLFSRGPYEQYF. In nucleotides, the CDR3 is TGTGCCAGCAGCTTATTCTCCAGGGGGCCCTACGAGCAGTACTTC.

A remark on this clone: One end of the junction does not line up with germline, which may come from a read error. The identical CDR3 is also encoded by other nucleotide sequences in the sample. This rearrangement joins TRBV6-5 to TRBJ2-1, with 8 bases that match TRBD1. In germline, CDR1 is MNHEY, CDR2 SVGAGI. The CDR3 spans 16 residues. CDR3 in DNA: TGCGCCAGCAGTTTACAGGGGGTCAGCTCCTACAATGAGCAGTTCTTC. This sequence encodes CASSLQGVSSYNEQFF.

The chain links TRBV14 to TRBJ2-3; D possibly matches TRBD1 or TRBD2 (5 bases each). There are 14 residues in the CDR3. Germline V gives CDR1 SGHDN, CDR2 FVKESK. Trimming took off 1 base at V and 8 bases at J, with 13 bases between the two ends. In DNA form, the CDR3 reads TGTGCCAGCAGCCAAGCAGGCCCTGGGGGTACGCAGTATTTT. Its protein product is CASSQAGPGGTQYF.

The gene calls are TRBV21-1 and TRBJ1-2; whether TRBD1, the table's D call, matches the DNA was not checked. TRBV21-1 constitutes a pseudogene. The CDR3 is 17 residues long. CDR3 nucleotides: TGTGCCAGCAGCAACCCGGGTAAGGGGTGGGCCTTCTATGGCTACACCTTC. Translated, it gives CASSNPGKGWAFYGYTF.

The rearrangement uses TRBV10-3 and TRBJ2-3; perhaps TRBD1 as D (5 bases). The V and J ends lost 4 bases and 6 bases respectively, with 17 bases between them. Germline V gene lookup returns CDR1 ENHRY and CDR2 SYGVKD. This CDR3 comprises 15 residues. CDR3 DNA: TGTGCCATCAGTGGGCACAGGAGCTCTGAGGATACGCAGTATTTT. The encoded protein is CAISGHRSSEDTQYF.

This chain joins TRBV5-4 and TRBJ2-1; possibly TRBD2 for D (5 bases). Trimming took off 3 bases at V and 6 bases at J, with 16 bases between the two ends. This CDR3 region has 15 residues. Germline loops: CDR1 SGHNT, CDR2 YYREEE (reference sequence). This CDR3 reads CASSSARDPTNEQFF. In DNA form, the CDR3 reads TGTGCCAGCAGCTCCGCCCGGGATCCGACCAATGAGCAGTTCTTC.